A single TCR beta chain is shown here with its context. The antigen remains undetermined. Germline-derived CDR1 and CDR2 are SEHNR and FQNEAQ (reference sequence). The CDR3 sequence is 14 residues long. V dropped 5 bases and J dropped 6; count of bases not matched to a gene: 9. This table comes from immunoSEQ multiplex PCR, and its TCRdb copy is limited to in-frame clones, with some not included. The sample carries roughly 17,000 clones, roughly 84% recorded once. This specimen comes from a study of lymphopenia after photon versus proton radiotherapy. Study outcomes and limitations: Photon-treated patients lost naive T cells and TCR diversity; proton-treated stayed stable. Survival link was tested only in deceased patients; proton benefit remains a possibility.

This TCR was recovered from a man aged 65 to 85 with pancreatic cancer. The J gene is TRBJ1-1, the V gene TRBV7-9; 7 bases are a match to TRBD1. Specimen: peripheral blood, collected from a patient treated with proton-based radiotherapy. As DNA, the CDR3 is TGTGCCAGCAGCCAAGGAACAGGGGTCGCTGAAGCTTTCTTT. It encodes CASSQGTGVAEAFF.